This TCR beta chain originates from a study of CD8+ T cells in alopecia areata (dated by TCRdb to 2016 to 2019). Concerning the study at large: The treated patients, all with moderate-to-severe alopecia areata, were enrolled in an open-label pilot trial of oral tofacitinib given at 5 to 10 mg twice daily. Scalp clonality was compared across normal scalp (n=4), patchy alopecia areata scalp (n=8), and alopecia totalis/universalis scalp (n=8). The study used high-throughput TCRbeta sequencing to examine T cell clonal expansion in alopecia areata, in both the C3H/HeJ mouse model and human patients. On the human side, TCRbeta sequencing was run on scalp tissue and on sorted CD4+ and CD8+ peripheral blood T cells from healthy controls and from alopecia areata patients with either patchy or totalis/universalis disease. RNA came from the PAXgene miRNA kit for fixed scalp, the miRNeasy kit for PBMCs, and the RNeasy kit for mouse skin. Biopsies were taken from tofacitinib-treated patients at baseline and again at 4 and 24 weeks into treatment, and several of those patients also had a later scalp biopsy. TCRbeta CDR3 regions were amplified by immunoSEQ multiplex PCR using 35 Vbeta forward and 13 Jbeta reverse primers. Tofacitinib was given for 6 to 18 months, followed by 6 months of follow-up off drug to assess delayed response and recurrence.

V is cut back by 6 bases and J by 1 base, with 10 bases in the junction unmatched. Reading the germline V gene gives CDR1 ENHRY and CDR2 SYGVKD. The CDR3, cysteine through phenylalanine, is 16 amino acids long. Solely the CDR3 DNA is kept, with 48 bases framed from the first base. The study at large found these results: Compared with normal scalp, lesional scalp had higher clonality and more expanded CD8+ clones, particularly in alopecia totalis/universalis, a pattern that suggests antigenic drive. Shared TCR sequences between patients were less evident than in mice, which may be partly attributable to HLA diversity in the patient population. Unlike mouse skin, which is dominated by gammadelta T cells, normal human skin has resident alphabeta T cells that are also sequenced, and this complicates analysis of the scalp TCR repertoire.

The receptor library was made with the immunoSEQ multiplex PCR assay. For TCR sequencing, RNA was extracted from every sample and reverse transcribed into cDNA to serve as template. SuperScript III was used to make first-strand cDNA, primed with a 2:1 mix of oligo-dT and random hexamers. A synthetic immune receptor repertoire was used to assess amplification bias, and residual bias was removed computationally. The original pipeline was this. Raw reads were preprocessed to remove errors, and CDR3 was defined by IMGT conventions from the conserved cysteine to phenylalanine. Clonality was computed by normalizing Shannon entropy by log2 of the number of productive unique TCRs and subtracting the result from 1. Scalp TCRbeta sequences were cross-referenced with sorted blood CD4 and CD8 repertoires so that the CD4 or CD8 identity of scalp clones could be inferred. TCRdb took this table from immuneACCESS and kept in-frame rearrangements with V and J called. Such tables lack part of the clones; where checked against another copy, unresolved V genes explain under half of the gap, and the rest is unexplained. That table is the source of V, J and clone size, and D and trimming were worked out from the DNA. For this sample there are around 7,000 clones; roughly 70% appear just once. The ten largest clones capture around a fifth of the sample.

Details on this clone: This clone's antigen is unknown. It has no much larger one-base neighbor in the sample; base qualities were not kept.

The time point tag for this specimen amounts to: baseline before oral tofacitinib. From alopecia areata patients, peripheral blood was collected along with lesional scalp punch biopsies. Human scalp biopsies were immediately fixed in PAXgene tissue containers. Recombination joined TRBV10-3 with TRBJ1-1; 8 of the junction bases match TRBD1. The material was skin, obtained at week 0. This receptor was taken from a human donor with alopecia areata. The CDR3 region reads CAISQKETGENTEAFF. The nucleotides are TGTGCCATCAGCCAGAAAGAGACAGGGGAGAACACTGAAGCTTTCTTT.